Shown below are 30 T cell receptor beta chains from a single sample sequenced in a study of T cell changes during pregnancy in multiple sclerosis. The data were produced by immunoSEQ multiplex PCR, yet TCRdb's version contains in-frame clones alone and is incomplete. The sample contains tens of thousands of clones, about 92% of which appear only once. The sample was CD8+ T cells from peripheral blood mononuclear cells, taken before pregnancy. These receptor sequences come from a female donor with multiple sclerosis, enrolled in a pregnancy study.

The chain carries TRBV4-3 and TRBJ2-3; TRBD2 matches at 11 bases. Per germline, CDR1 LGHNA and CDR2 YSLEER. V dropped 0 bases and J dropped 3; count of bases not matched to a gene: 8. The CDR3 consists of 18 residues. The CDR3 loop is CASSQDTLAGGITDTQYF. CDR3 DNA: TGCGCCAGCAGCCAAGATACCCTAGCGGGGGGCATAACAGATACGCAGTATTTT.

The chain combines TRBV4-1 with TRBJ1-2; D is perhaps TRBD1 (5 bases). Germline V gene data show CDR1 as MGHRA and CDR2 as YSYEKL. The CDR3 has 14 amino acids. V was cut by 4 bases and J by 2 bases, with 11 bases left in between. CDR3 in amino acids: CASSPVKGNYGYTF. The CDR3 DNA follows: TGCGCCAGCAGCCCAGTGAAGGGGAACTATGGCTACACCTTC.

V is TRBV7-6 and J is TRBJ1-2, with D possibly TRBD1 on 6 matching bases. Germline V gives CDR1 SGHVS, CDR2 FNYEAQ. Trimming removed 0 bases at V and 7 bases at J, with 15 bases between. CDR3 length: 15 amino acids. CDR3 loop: CASSLARGGRPGYTF. DNA of the CDR3: TGTGCCAGCAGCTTAGCGAGGGGGGGGCGGCCTGGCTACACCTTC. Based on the CDR3 plus reference TRBV7-6 and TRBJ1-2, the full variable domain is GAGVSQSPRYKVTKRGQDVALRCDPISGHVSLYWYRQALGQGPEFLTYFNYEAQQDKSGLPNDRFSAERPEGSISTLTIQRTEQRDSAMYRCASSLARGGRPGYTFGSGTRLTVV.

J is TRBJ2-7 and V is TRBV11-3; the D gene is possibly TRBD2 (5 bases). Germline V gene lookup returns CDR1 SGHNT and CDR2 YENEEA. The CDR3 has 14 residues. Trimming removed 3 bases at V and 5 bases at J, with 14 bases between. The CDR3 sequence: CASSLGLAADEQYF. CDR3 bases: TGTGCCAGCAGCTTGGGTCTAGCCGCCGACGAGCAGTACTTC.

This rearrangement joins TRBV27 to TRBJ1-1, with 7 bases aligning to TRBD1. Losses at the gene ends were 5 bases for V and 1 base for J; bases not matched to a gene: 10. CDR1 is MNHEY, CDR2 SMNVEV, per germline (reference sequence). The CDR3 extends over 16 amino acids. CDR3 in amino acids: CASSQLYRGWNTEAFF. The DNA for the CDR3 is TGTGCCAGCAGTCAGCTTTACAGGGGTTGGAACACTGAAGCTTTCTTT.

The V and J genes are TRBV27 and TRBJ2-7; 7 bases agree with TRBD2. The V gene's germline CDR1 is MNHEY and CDR2 SMNVEV (reference sequence). The trim removed 5 bases at V and 2 bases at J, leaving 6 bases unmatched. The CDR3 extends over 14 amino acids. CDR3 sequence reads: CASSLTSPTYEQYF. The CDR3 nucleotides are TGTGCCAGCAGTCTGACTAGCCCCACCTACGAGCAGTACTTC.

The rearrangement joins TRBV7-9 to TRBJ1-1; D not resolved. CDR3 length: 17 amino acids. Trimming removed 1 base at V and 1 base at J, with 16 bases between. In germline, CDR1 is SEHNR, CDR2 FQNEAQ (reference sequence). In DNA form, the CDR3 reads TGTGCCAGCAGCTTAGGCCCCTTTTTGAGGCAGAACACTGAAGCTTTCTTT. The encoded protein is CASSLGPFLRQNTEAFF.

The chain links TRBV4-3 to TRBJ1-4; maybe TRBD1 (6 bases). The CDR3 length is 16 residues. The germline CDR1 and CDR2 sequences are LGHNA and YSLEER. V lost 5 bases, J lost 5 bases, and 18 bases lay in between. CDR3 sequence (DNA): TGCGCCAGCAGCGAACAGGGACCTCCGGGAAATGAAAAACTGTTTTTT. This translates into CASSEQGPPGNEKLFF.

This clone showed up just once. The chain has TRBV13 and TRBJ2-3; no clear D gene. Germline loops: CDR1 PRHDT, CDR2 FYEKMQ (reference sequence). The CDR3 runs 14 residues. The germline V and J ends were trimmed by 0 bases and 0 bases, with 4 bases remaining between them. The CDR3 coding sequence is TGTGCCAGCAGCTTAGGCCCTAGCACAGATACGCAGTATTTT. Its protein is CASSLGPSTDTQYF.

The chain employs TRBV18 and TRBJ1-5; the D gene is possibly TRBD1 (5 bases). CDR1 and CDR2 from the germline V gene are KGHSH and LQKENI. V lost 6 bases to trimming and J lost 1 base, with 13 bases between them. The CDR3 extends over 15 amino acids. CDR3 protein: CASSPGQFSNQPQHF. The CDR3 nucleotides read TGTGCCAGCTCTCCCGGACAATTCAGCAATCAGCCCCAGCATTTT.

J is TRBJ2-3 and V is TRBV12-5, with a weak D call TRBD2 (5 bases). Trimming took off 2 bases at V and 2 bases at J, with 11 bases between the two ends. CDR1 is LGHNT, CDR2 FRNRAP, per germline. The length of the CDR3 is 15 residues. The CDR3 nucleotides read TGTGCTAGTGGTTTGCGAGGGCCCTACACAGATACGCAGTATTTT. Protein sequence: CASGLRGPYTDTQYF.

V gene TRBV11-2 combines with J gene TRBJ1-1; D ambiguous. V was trimmed by 3 bases and J by 5 bases, leaving 25 bases between them. The CDR3 length is 18 residues. Germline-derived CDR1 and CDR2 are SGHAT and FQNNGV. The DNA for the CDR3 is TGTGCCAGCAGCTTTTGGGCAGAGCGGCCGCAGTTGAGGACTGAAGCTTTCTTT. Translation: CASSFWAERPQLRTEAFF.

V is TRBV2 and J is TRBJ1-1; 8 nucleotides agree with TRBD1. CDR1 SNHLY and CDR2 FYNNEI come from the germline V gene. The CDR3 is made up of 13 amino acids. Germline trimming cut 4 bases from V and 4 bases from J; bases unmatched to any gene: 2. The CDR3 spells CASSGTGSTEAFF. CDR3 nucleotides: TGTGCCAGCAGTGGGACAGGGAGCACTGAAGCTTTCTTT.

The chain employs TRBV10-3 and TRBJ2-1; TRBD1 is a possible D gene (6 bases). V lost 6 bases to trimming and J lost 9 bases, with 12 bases between them. Germline-derived CDR1 and CDR2 are ENHRY and SYGVKD. The CDR3 has 12 residues. The CDR3 coding sequence is TGTGCCATCAGGGCCTTAGGGGGTGAGCAGTTCTTC. Amino acids: CAIRALGGEQFF.

The chain carries TRBV9 and TRBJ2-1, with D perhaps TRBD1 (6 bases). Germline CDR1 reads SGDLS; CDR2 reads YYNGEE. The germline V and J ends were trimmed by 5 bases and 5 bases, with 8 bases remaining between them. This CDR3 contains 12 residues. CDR3 DNA sequence: TGTGCCAGCAGTAGGGGGAACAATGAGCAGTTCTTC. Its translation is CASSRGNNEQFF.

V is TRBV9 and J is TRBJ1-2, with TRBD1 matching 7 bases. Unmatched junction bases numbered 5, after V lost 0 bases and J lost 6 bases. Looked up from germline, CDR1 is SGDLS and CDR2 is YYNGEE. The CDR3 is 14 amino acids. The DNA of the CDR3 is TGTGCCAGCAGCGTAGAGGGGGCCGCCCATGGCTACACCTTC. This translates into CASSVEGAAHGYTF.

This chain uses TRBV27 with TRBJ2-7; TRBD1 might be the D (6 bases). CDR1 and CDR2 (germline): MNHEY, SMNVEV (reference sequence). The CDR3 is 13 amino acids. V was trimmed by 8 bases and J by 2 bases, leaving 13 bases between them. The CDR3 DNA reads as TGTGCCAGCTCAGTTGCAGGGGCCTACGAGCAGTACTTC. Its translation: CASSVAGAYEQYF.

This chain links TRBV19 with TRBJ1-1, with a possible D match to TRBD1 (6 bases). Between the trimmed V and J ends, which lost 3 bases and 0 bases, there was a span of 11 bases. Germline V gene lookup returns CDR1 LNHDA and CDR2 SQIVND (reference sequence). The CDR3 has 15 amino acids. The CDR3 protein is CASSIPRGMNTEAFF. For the CDR3, the DNA is TGTGCCAGTAGTATCCCCAGGGGCATGAACACTGAAGCTTTCTTT.

The CDR3 DNA reads as TGTGCCAGCAGCTTAGGAGCGGGGATTGATGGAAACACCATATATTTT. Protein: CASSLGAGIDGNTIYF. The J gene is TRBJ1-3, the V gene TRBV13, with D uncertain. There are 16 residues in the CDR3. CDR1 is PRHDT and CDR2 is FYEKMQ in the germline V gene (reference sequence). Deletions cut 0 bases from V and 3 bases from J, with 12 bases between.

The chain is built from TRBV27 and TRBJ1-5; D ambiguous. The V end lost 0 bases, the J end lost 2 bases, and 8 bases lay between the germline ends. The CDR3 is made up of 15 amino acids. Germline-derived CDR1 and CDR2 are MNHEY and SMNVEV (reference sequence). The CDR3 sequence: CASSLSRAGNQPQHF. CDR3 sequence (DNA): TGTGCCAGCAGTTTATCGCGGGCAGGCAATCAGCCCCAGCATTTT.

The chain carries TRBV7-2 and TRBJ2-7; weak D call: TRBD2 (6 bases). V lost 0 bases and J 6 bases, leaving 15 bases between the germline ends. CDR1 and CDR2 (germline): SGHTA, FQGNSA. This CDR3 contains 15 residues. CDR3 in amino acids: CASSLAGPGGLEQYF. In DNA form, the CDR3 reads TGTGCCAGCAGCTTAGCGGGCCCCGGAGGGCTCGAGCAGTACTTC.

J is TRBJ1-5 and V is TRBV6-6, with D possibly matching TRBD1 (5 bases). Between the trimmed V and J ends, which lost 5 bases and 6 bases, there was a span of 11 bases. The CDR3 totals 13 residues. In germline, CDR1 is MNHNY, CDR2 SVGAGI (reference sequence). DNA for the CDR3: TGTGCCAGCAGTCCAGGGTCGGGTCAGCCCCAGCATTTT. It translates to CASSPGSGQPQHF.

Here the CDR3 reads CASSSGTDFYEQYF. In DNA, the CDR3 is TGTGCCAGCAGTTCCGGGACAGATTTCTACGAGCAGTACTTC. The J gene is TRBJ2-7, the V gene TRBV25-1; 7 nucleotides align to TRBD1. J gave up 3 bases and V 5 bases, and 7 bases lay outside the gene matches. The CDR3 is made up of 14 amino acids. CDR1 is MGHDK and CDR2 is SYGVNS in the germline V gene.

This clone was recorded only once. The CDR3 loop reads CASSQGPYEQYF. The CDR3 coding sequence is TGCGCCAGCAGCCAAGGGCCCTACGAGCAGTACTTC. The chain couples TRBV4-1 to TRBJ2-7; D is undetermined. This CDR3 is built from 12 residues. The V and J ends lost 1 base and 2 bases respectively, with 3 bases between them. Germline CDR1 and CDR2: MGHRA and YSYEKL.

This sequence joins TRBV6-4 and TRBJ2-3, with a possible D match to TRBD2 (5 bases). This CDR3 contains 15 residues. The V gene lost 2 bases and the J gene lost 1 base, with 10 bases spanning the gap. The germline V gene has CDR1 MRHNA and CDR2 SNTAGT. In nucleotides, the CDR3 is TGTGCCAGCAGTGACGCCCCCGGGGGCACAGATACGCAGTATTTT. Protein sequence: CASSDAPGGTDTQYF.

This clone was observed once. V is TRBV14 and J is TRBJ2-2, with 8 nucleotides matching TRBD1. The ends lost 3 bases at V and 2 bases at J; junction bases unmatched: 2. CDR1 SGHDN and CDR2 FVKESK come from the germline V gene. The CDR3 extends over 15 amino acids. As DNA, the CDR3 is TGTGCCAGCAGCCACAGGGGGCTTAACACCGGGGAGCTGTTTTTT. Protein product: CASSHRGLNTGELFF.

Turning to this clone: At one end, the junction sequence differs from germline, possibly due to a read error. The chain has TRBV7-7 and TRBJ2-1; 8 bases line up with TRBD2. The CDR3 length is 15 residues. Germline V gene lookup returns CDR1 SSHAT and CDR2 FNYEAQ (reference sequence). The CDR3: CASSSGVGTRYEQFF. CDR3 DNA sequence: TGTGCTAGCAGCTCAGGCGTCGGGACTAGGTATGAGCAGTTCTTC.

The chain couples TRBV15 to TRBJ1-2, with D tentatively TRBD1 (6 bases). V was shortened by 2 bases and J by 4 bases, with 11 bases between the two germline ends. The CDR3 has 14 amino acids. Germline-derived CDR1 and CDR2 are LNHNV and YYDKDF (reference sequence). Here the CDR3 DNA reads TGTGCCACCAGCAGATCCGGACAGCTCTATGGCTACACCTTC. Translating it yields CATSRSGQLYGYTF.

This rearrangement joins TRBV2 to TRBJ2-5; D may be TRBD1 (7 bases). Germline loops: CDR1 SNHLY, CDR2 FYNNEI. With 6 bases removed from V and 5 bases from J, the gap between germline ends came to 16 bases. The CDR3 extends over 14 amino acids. The CDR3 coding sequence is TGTGCCAGCAGCGTTACAGGGGCGGGGGAGACCCAGTACTTC. Its protein is CASSVTGAGETQYF.

Only a few counts were recorded for this clone. CDR3 nucleotides: TGTGCCAGCATCGGGACAGGGCATGGCTACACCTTC. Translation: CASIGTGHGYTF. The V call is TRBV7-2, the J call TRBJ1-2, with 9 bases fitting TRBD1. Germline CDR1 SGHTA, CDR2 FQGNSA. The CDR3 contains 12 residues. Trimming at V came to 7 bases and at J to 6 bases, leaving 3 bases not matched to a gene.